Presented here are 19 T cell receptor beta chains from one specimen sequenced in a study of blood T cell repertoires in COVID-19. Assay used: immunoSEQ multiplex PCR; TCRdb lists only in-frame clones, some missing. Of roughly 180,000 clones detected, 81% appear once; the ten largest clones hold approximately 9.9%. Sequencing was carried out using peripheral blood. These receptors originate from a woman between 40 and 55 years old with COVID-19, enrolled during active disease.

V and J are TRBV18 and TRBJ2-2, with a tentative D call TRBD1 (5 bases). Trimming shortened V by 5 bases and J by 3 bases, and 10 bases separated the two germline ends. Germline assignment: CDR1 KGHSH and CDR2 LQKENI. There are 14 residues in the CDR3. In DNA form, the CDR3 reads TGTGCCAGCTCAGCCATAGGGGACACCGGGGAGCTGTTTTTT. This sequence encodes CASSAIGDTGELFF.

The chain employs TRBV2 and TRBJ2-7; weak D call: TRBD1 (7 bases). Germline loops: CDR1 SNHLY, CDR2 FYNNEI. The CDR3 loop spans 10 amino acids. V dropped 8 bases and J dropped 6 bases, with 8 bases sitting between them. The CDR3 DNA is TGTGCCAGCCAGGGGGGCGAGCAGTACGTC. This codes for CASQGGEQYV.

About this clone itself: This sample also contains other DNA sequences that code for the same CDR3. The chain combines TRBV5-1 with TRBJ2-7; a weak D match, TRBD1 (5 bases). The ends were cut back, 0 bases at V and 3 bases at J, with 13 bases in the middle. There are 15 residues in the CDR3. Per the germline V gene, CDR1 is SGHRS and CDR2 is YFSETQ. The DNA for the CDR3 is TGCGCCAGCAGCTTGGCCCTCCAGGGTGACTACGAGCAGTACTTC. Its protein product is CASSLALQGDYEQYF.

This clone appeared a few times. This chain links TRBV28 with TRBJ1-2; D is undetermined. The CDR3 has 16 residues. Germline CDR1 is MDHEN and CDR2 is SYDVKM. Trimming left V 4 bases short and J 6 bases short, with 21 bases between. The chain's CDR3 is CASSSRRNTAGDGYTF. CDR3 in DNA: TGTGCCAGCAGTTCACGACGAAACACGGCCGGGGATGGCTACACCTTC.

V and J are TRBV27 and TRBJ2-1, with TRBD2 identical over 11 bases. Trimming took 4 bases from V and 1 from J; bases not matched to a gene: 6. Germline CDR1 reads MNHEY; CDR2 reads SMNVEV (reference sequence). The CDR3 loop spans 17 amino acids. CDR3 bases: TGTGCCAGCAGTTACCTAGCGGGAGGAGAATCCTACAATGAGCAGTTCTTC. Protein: CASSYLAGGESYNEQFF.

This chain's CDR3 is CSAKGQQETQYF. CDR3 nucleotides: TGCAGCGCAAAGGGACAGCAAGAGACCCAGTACTTC. The chain employs TRBV29-1 and TRBJ2-5; TRBD1 aligns across 7 bases. The V gene end was trimmed by 7 bases and the J gene end by 2 bases; junction bases not matched to a gene: 4. Germline CDR1 and CDR2: SQVTM and ANQGSEA. The CDR3 length is 12 residues.

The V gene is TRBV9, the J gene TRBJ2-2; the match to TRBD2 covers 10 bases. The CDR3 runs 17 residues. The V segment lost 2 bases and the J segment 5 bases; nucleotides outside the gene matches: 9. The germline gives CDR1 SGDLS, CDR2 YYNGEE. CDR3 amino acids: CASSVTSSGSETGELFF. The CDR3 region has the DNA TGTGCCAGCAGCGTGACATCTAGCGGGAGTGAGACCGGGGAGCTGTTTTTT.

CDR3 loop: CASSPDRVAAEAFF. CDR3 coding DNA: TGTGCCAGTAGTCCTGACAGGGTGGCGGCTGAAGCTTTCTTT. The rearrangement uses TRBV19 and TRBJ1-1; TRBD1 aligns across 7 bases. Germline V gene lookup returns CDR1 LNHDA and CDR2 SQIVND (reference sequence). V was clipped by 5 bases and J by 6 bases; unmatched bases: 9. CDR3 length: 14 amino acids. Based on the CDR3 plus reference TRBV19 and TRBJ1-1, the full variable domain is DGGITQSPKYLFRKEGQNVTLSCEQNLNHDAMYWYRQDPGQGLRLIYYSQIVNDFQKGDIAEGYSVSREKKESFPLTVTSAQKNPTAFYLCASSPDRVAAEAFFGQGTRLTVV.

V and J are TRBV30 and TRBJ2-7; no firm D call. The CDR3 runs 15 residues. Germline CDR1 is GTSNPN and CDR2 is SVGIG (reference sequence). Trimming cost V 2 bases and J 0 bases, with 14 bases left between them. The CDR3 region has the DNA TGTGCCTGGAGTACCGGGTCTTCCCACTCCTACGAGCAGTACTTC. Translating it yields CAWSTGSSHSYEQYF.

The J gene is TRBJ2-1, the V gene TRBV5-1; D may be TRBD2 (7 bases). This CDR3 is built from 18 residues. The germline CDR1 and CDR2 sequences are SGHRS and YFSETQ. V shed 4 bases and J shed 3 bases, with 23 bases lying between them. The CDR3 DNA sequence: TGCGCCAGCAGCCTACGGGCGGGGGCGGGGACGCACTACAATGAGCAGTTCTTC. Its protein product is CASSLRAGAGTHYNEQFF.

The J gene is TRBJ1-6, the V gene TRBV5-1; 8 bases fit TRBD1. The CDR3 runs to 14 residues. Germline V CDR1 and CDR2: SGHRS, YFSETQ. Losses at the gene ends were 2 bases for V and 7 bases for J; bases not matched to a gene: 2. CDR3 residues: CASSFRGQNSPLHF. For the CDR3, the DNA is TGCGCCAGCAGCTTCAGGGGGCAAAATTCACCCCTCCACTTT.

In DNA, the CDR3 is TGCGCCAGCAGCCAAGAACCGAGGAGACTAGCGGGTGGAGAGACCCAGTACTTC. Translated: CASSQEPRRLAGGETQYF. J is TRBJ2-5 and V is TRBV4-1, with 10 bases aligning to TRBD2. The CDR3 runs 18 residues. Per the germline V gene, CDR1 is MGHRA and CDR2 is YSYEKL. The ends lost 0 bases at V and 4 bases at J; junction bases unmatched: 11.

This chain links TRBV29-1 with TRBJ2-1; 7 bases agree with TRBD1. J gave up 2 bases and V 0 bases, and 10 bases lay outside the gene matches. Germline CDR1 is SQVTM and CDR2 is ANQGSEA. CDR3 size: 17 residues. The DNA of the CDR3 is TGCAGCGTTGAAGAGACAGGGAGATTCCCCCCCTACAATGAGCAGTTCTTC. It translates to CSVEETGRFPPYNEQFF.

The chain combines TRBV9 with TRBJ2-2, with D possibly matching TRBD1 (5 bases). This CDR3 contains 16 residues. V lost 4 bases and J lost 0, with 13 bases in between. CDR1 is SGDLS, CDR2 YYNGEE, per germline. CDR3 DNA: TGTGCCAGCAGCTACAGGCCCCTGACGAACACCGGGGAGCTGTTTTTT. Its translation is CASSYRPLTNTGELFF.

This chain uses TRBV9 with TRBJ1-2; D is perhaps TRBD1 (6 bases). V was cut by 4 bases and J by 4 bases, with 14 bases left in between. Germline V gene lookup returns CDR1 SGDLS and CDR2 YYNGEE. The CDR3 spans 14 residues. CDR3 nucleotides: TGTGCCAGCAGCCAACCCGGGGGGGCCTATGGCTACACCTTC. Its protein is CASSQPGGAYGYTF.

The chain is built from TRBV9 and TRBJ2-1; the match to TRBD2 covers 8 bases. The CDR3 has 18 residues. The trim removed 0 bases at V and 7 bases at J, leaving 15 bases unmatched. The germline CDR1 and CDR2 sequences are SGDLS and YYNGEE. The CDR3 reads CASSVVGTIREGGNEQFF. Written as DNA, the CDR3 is TGTGCCAGCAGCGTAGTAGGGACTATTCGGGAGGGAGGGAATGAGCAGTTCTTC. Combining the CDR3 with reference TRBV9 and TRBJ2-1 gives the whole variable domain DSGVTQTPKHLITATGQRVTLRCSPRSGDLSVYWYQQSLDQGLQFLIQYYNGEERAKGNILERFSAQQFPDLHSELNLSSLELGDSALYFCASSVVGTIREGGNEQFFGPGTRLTVL.

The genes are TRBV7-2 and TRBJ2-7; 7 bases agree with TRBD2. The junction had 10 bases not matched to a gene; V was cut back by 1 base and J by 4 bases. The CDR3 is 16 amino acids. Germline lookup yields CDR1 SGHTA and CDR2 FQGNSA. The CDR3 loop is CASSLVWRGKSYEQYV. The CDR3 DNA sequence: TGTGCCAGCAGCTTAGTCTGGCGGGGGAAGTCGTACGAGCAGTACGTC.

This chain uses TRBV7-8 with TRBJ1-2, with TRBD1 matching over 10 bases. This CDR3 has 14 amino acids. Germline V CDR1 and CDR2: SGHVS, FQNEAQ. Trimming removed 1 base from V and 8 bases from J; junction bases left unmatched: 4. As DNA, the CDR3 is TGTGCCAGCAGCTTAGGCGGGACAGGGGACGGCTACACCTTC. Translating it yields CASSLGGTGDGYTF.

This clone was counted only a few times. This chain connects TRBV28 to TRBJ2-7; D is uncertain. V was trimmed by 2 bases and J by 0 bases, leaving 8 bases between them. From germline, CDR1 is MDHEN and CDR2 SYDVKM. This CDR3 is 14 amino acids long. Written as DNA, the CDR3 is TGTGCCAGCAGTTTAGTACCAGACTCCTACGAGCAGTACTTC. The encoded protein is CASSLVPDSYEQYF.